This T cell receptor beta chain emerged from a study of T cell responses to AZD1222 COVID-19 vaccine. Findings and limits, study-wide: The study identified only five to seven AZD1222 recipients as seropositive at baseline. Females outnumbered males among donors, who were mostly white British; clonal diversity was possibly underestimated.

Worth noting for this clone: Its antigen is undetermined.

Germline V gene data show CDR1 as SNHLY and CDR2 as FYNNEI. V lost 6 bases to trimming and J lost 1 base, with 7 bases between them. This CDR3 contains 12 residues. The protocol was immunoSEQ multiplex PCR, while the TCRdb copy is restricted to in-frame clones and leaves out a portion. The sample includes over 90,000 clones, 80% to 95% seen only once; the top ten take more than 4.5%. The source of this sequence is an adult in good health. Sequences were derived from peripheral blood, sampled on day 0 of AZD1222 vaccination. The chain is built from TRBV2 and TRBJ2-7, with D perhaps TRBD1 (6 bases). Here the CDR3 reads CASSGQSYEQYF. CDR3 DNA sequence: TGTGCCAGCAGCGGACAGTCCTACGAGCAGTACTTC. The complete variable domain, with remaining parts taken from reference TRBV2 and TRBJ2-7, reads EPEVTQTPSHQVTQMGQEVILRCVPISNHLYFYWYRQILGQKVEFLVSFYNNEISEKSEIFDDQFSVERPDGSNFTLKIRSTKLEDSAMYFCASSGQSYEQYFGPGTRLTVT.